The next 10 T cell receptor beta chains were all read from a single sample in a study of blood T cell repertoires in COVID-19. Only in-frame clones appear in the TCRdb table, and some are missing; sequencing was by immunoSEQ multiplex PCR. The sample includes some 400,000 clones, approximately 90% of them seen just once. Sequencing used PBMCs or T cells enriched from blood (not recorded which). The origin of the receptors is a woman aged 35 to 49 who had been exposed to COVID-19.

This clone was recorded once. V gene TRBV5-1 combines with J gene TRBJ2-1; the match to TRBD2 covers 9 bases. The trim removed 6 bases at V and 4 bases at J, leaving 5 bases unmatched. The CDR3 sequence is 14 residues long. Germline CDR1 and CDR2: SGHRS and YFSETQ. CDR3 nucleotide sequence: TGCGCCAGCACTAGCGGGGAGGCTTACAATGAGCAGTTCTTC. Residues: CASTSGEAYNEQFF.

V and J are TRBV3-1 (or the pseudogene TRBV3-2) and TRBJ1-2; a possible D gene is TRBD1 (5 bases). Germline V CDR1 and CDR2: LGHDT, YNNKEL (reference sequence). V was cut by 2 bases and J by 8 bases, with 15 bases left in between. This CDR3 is built from 14 residues. DNA of the CDR3: TGTGCCAGCAGCCAAAAGGCAGGGTGGTACGGCTACACCTTC. Protein sequence: CASSQKAGWYGYTF.

The chain recombines TRBV6-5 with TRBJ1-2; 11 nucleotides match TRBD1. There are 13 residues in the CDR3. Trimming removed 2 bases from V and 8 bases from J; junction bases left unmatched: 1. The germline V gene encodes CDR1 MNHEY and CDR2 SVGAGI. CDR3 residues: CASSYRDRGGYTF. The CDR3 DNA reads TGTGCCAGCAGTTACAGGGACAGGGGGGGCTACACCTTC.

This chain links TRBV29-1 with TRBJ1-4; a weak D match, TRBD1 (6 bases). Germline V CDR1 and CDR2: SQVTM, ANQGSEA. CDR3 length equals 14 residues. With 6 bases removed from V and 8 bases from J, the gap between germline ends came to 19 bases. The CDR3 here is CSVVYSWGGEKLFF. The CDR3 region has the DNA TGCAGCGTCGTATATTCGTGGGGGGGCGAAAAACTGTTTTTT.

The genes are TRBV24-1 and TRBJ2-1, with D unresolved. CDR3 size: 14 residues. V was cut by 3 bases and J by 8 bases, with 13 bases left in between. Germline CDR1 KGHDR, CDR2 SFDVKD. The CDR3 region has the DNA TGTGCCACCAGTGATACCGCACCTGAGGATGAGCAGTTCTTC. It codes for CATSDTAPEDEQFF.

The rearrangement links TRBV7-3 to TRBJ2-2; D might be TRBD2 (6 bases). The CDR3 contains 16 residues. CDR1 and CDR2 (germline): SGHTA, FQGTGA. Trimming cost V 2 bases and J 7 bases, with 17 bases left between them. The DNA of the CDR3 is TGTGCCAGCAGCTTACAAGGAAGGGGTAGCGGCGGGGAGCTGTTTTTT. It encodes CASSLQGRGSGGELFF.

The rearrangement joins TRBV3-1 (or the pseudogene TRBV3-2) to TRBJ2-7; 7 nucleotides align to TRBD1. The CDR3 is 17 amino acids. CDR1 LGHDT and CDR2 YNNKEL come from the germline V gene (reference sequence). Trimming cost V 2 bases and J 2 bases; bases outside gene matches: 12. In nucleotides, the CDR3 is TGTGCCAGCAGCCAATCCCCCTTAAGGGGGCCGACCTACGAGCAGTACTTC. This translates into CASSQSPLRGPTYEQYF.

The chain uses TRBV6-4 and TRBJ1-5; weak D call: TRBD1 (6 bases). This CDR3 comprises 15 residues. V was cut by 6 bases and J by 1 base, with 13 bases left in between. Germline-derived CDR1 and CDR2 are MRHNA and SNTAGT. CDR3 nucleotides: TGTGCCAGCAGCCCAGTAGGGGGAAGCAATCAGCCCCAGCATTTT. Translated, it gives CASSPVGGSNQPQHF.

The V call is TRBV10-2, the J call TRBJ1-3; D gene uncertain. V lost 4 bases to trimming and J lost 0 bases, with 16 bases between them. CDR1 and CDR2 from the germline V gene are WSHSY and SAAADI. The CDR3 runs to 17 residues. CDR3 DNA sequence: TGCGCCAGCAGTGGTCTAGCCGGGTCTTCCTCTGGAAACACCATATATTTT. Residues: CASSGLAGSSSGNTIYF.

V and J are TRBV5-8 and TRBJ1-6; D may be TRBD1 (6 bases). The length of the CDR3 is 14 residues. Germline V gene lookup returns CDR1 SGHTS and CDR2 YDEGEE. Trimming took 2 bases from V and 6 from J, leaving 9 bases between them. The CDR3 nucleotides are TGTGCCAGCAGCTTACAGGGCCGTAATTCACCCCTCCACTTT. Translated: CASSLQGRNSPLHF.